Listed below are T cell receptor beta chains from one sample, sequenced in a study of T cells in Graves' hyperthyroidism and ophthalmopathy. TCRdb analysed the multiplex PCR reads with MiXCR anew, one entry per CDR3 protein. Of roughly 700,000 distinct CDR3 sequences listed, about a third are singletons. The source material was blood. All receptors derive from a woman in her forties with Graves' hyperthyroidism. The conserved cysteine and the conserved F or W are not part of the CDR3 here.

J: TRBJ1-2; V: TRBV19; CDR3: ASSRHDGYT
J: TRBJ2-5; V: TRBV4-1; CDR3: ASSPGRQGGGETQY
J: TRBJ2-7; V: TRBV6-5; CDR3: ASSYSNDYEQY
J: TRBJ1-5; V: TRBV7-8; CDR3: ASSLARTVNQPQH
J: TRBJ1-4; V: TRBV6-5; CDR3: ASSYSLSGRGEKLF
J: TRBJ1-5; V: TRBV9; CDR3: ASSALQGGQPQH
J: TRBJ2-5; V: TRBV29-1; CDR3: ASSRLKAGKETQY
J: TRBJ1-1; V: TRBV7-9; CDR3: ASSDGGGAVWDTEAF
J: TRBJ1-4; V: TRBV19; CDR3: ASVGAATNEKLF
J: TRBJ2-5; V: TRBV4-1; CDR3: ASSQEWGSQETQY
J: TRBJ1-1; V: TRBV10-3; CDR3: AISGGGEAF
J: TRBJ2-5; V: TRBV20-1; CDR3: SDRDRAAETQY
J: TRBJ1-3; V: TRBV4-1; CDR3: ASSQEGRQGGNTIY
J: TRBJ2-7; V: TRBV2; CDR3: ASRWDHEQY
J: TRBJ2-6; V: TRBV7-9; CDR3: ASSTGPSHSGANVLT
J: TRBJ1-5; V: TRBV5-6; CDR3: ASSSLTGGGSQPQH
J: TRBJ2-5; V: TRBV10-1; CDR3: ASSERREGTQY
J: TRBJ1-4; V: TRBV7-2; CDR3: ASSLNPWGGGEKLF
J: TRBJ2-5; V: TRBV20-1; CDR3: SANGGLEGETQY
J: TRBJ2-7; V: TRBV9; CDR3: ASSVLDSPDYEQY
J: TRBJ2-5; V: TRBV7-9; CDR3: GSSPGQGQETQY
J: TRBJ1-2; V: TRBV2; CDR3: ASSWTDRNDGYT
J: TRBJ2-5; V: TRBV7-9; CDR3: ASSLEKGWETQY
J: TRBJ1-1; V: TRBV12-3/TRBV12-4; CDR3: ASRGGQVGEAF
J: TRBJ2-7; V: TRBV30; CDR3: AWINRDRGFREQY
J: TRBJ2-2; V: TRBV6-5; CDR3: ATMGLARSGELF